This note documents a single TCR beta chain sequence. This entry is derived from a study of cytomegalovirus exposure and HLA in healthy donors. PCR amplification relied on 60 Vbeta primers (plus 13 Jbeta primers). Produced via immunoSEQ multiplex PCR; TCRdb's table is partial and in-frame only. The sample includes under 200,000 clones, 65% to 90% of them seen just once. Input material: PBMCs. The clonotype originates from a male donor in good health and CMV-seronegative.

CDR3 nucleotide sequence: TGCGCCAGCAGCTTGATCGCCCAGGCCACTAATGAAAAACTGTTTTTT. It specifies CASSLIAQATNEKLFF. The rearrangement joins TRBV5-1 to TRBJ1-4; D is undetermined. Between the trimmed V and J ends, which lost 1 base and 2 bases, there was a span of 12 bases. Germline V CDR1 and CDR2: SGHRS, YFSETQ. The CDR3 length is 16 residues.